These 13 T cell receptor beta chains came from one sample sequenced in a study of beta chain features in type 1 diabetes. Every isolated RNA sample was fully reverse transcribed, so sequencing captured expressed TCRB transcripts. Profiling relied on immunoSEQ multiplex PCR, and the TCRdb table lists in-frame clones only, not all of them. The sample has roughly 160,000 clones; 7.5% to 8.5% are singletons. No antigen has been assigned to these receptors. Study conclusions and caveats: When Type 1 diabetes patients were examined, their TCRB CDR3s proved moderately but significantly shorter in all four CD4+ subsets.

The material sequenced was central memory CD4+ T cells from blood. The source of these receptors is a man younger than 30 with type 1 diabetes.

CDR3 nucleotide sequence: TGCGCCAGCAGCCAGGGGCGGGAGGCCATCAACTACGAGCAGTACTTC. Protein product: CASSQGREAINYEQYF. The V call is TRBV5-1, the J call TRBJ2-7; 8 bases align to TRBD2. Germline CDR1 reads SGHRS; CDR2 reads YFSETQ. The J segment lost 3 bases and the V segment lost 4 bases, leaving 12 bases of the junction unmatched. This CDR3 has 16 amino acids.

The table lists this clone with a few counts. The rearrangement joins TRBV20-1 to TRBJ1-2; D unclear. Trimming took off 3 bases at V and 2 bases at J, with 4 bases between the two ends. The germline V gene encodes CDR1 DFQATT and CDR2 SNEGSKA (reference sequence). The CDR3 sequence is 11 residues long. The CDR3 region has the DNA TGCAGTGCTAGCGGGAACTATGGCTACACCTTC. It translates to CSASGNYGYTF.

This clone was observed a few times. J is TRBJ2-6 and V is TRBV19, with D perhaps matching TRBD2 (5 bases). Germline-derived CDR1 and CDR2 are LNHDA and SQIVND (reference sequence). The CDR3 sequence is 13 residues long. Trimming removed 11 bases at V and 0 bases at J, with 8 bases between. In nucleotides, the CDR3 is TGTGCCGGGAGTTTCTCTGGGGCCAACGTCCTGACTTTC. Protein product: CAGSFSGANVLTF.

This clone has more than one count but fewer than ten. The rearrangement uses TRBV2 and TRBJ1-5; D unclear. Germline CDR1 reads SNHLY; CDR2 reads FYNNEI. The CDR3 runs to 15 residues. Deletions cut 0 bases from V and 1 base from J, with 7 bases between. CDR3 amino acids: CASSEAYGSNQPQHF. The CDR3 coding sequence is TGTGCCAGCAGTGAAGCGTACGGGAGCAATCAGCCCCAGCATTTT.

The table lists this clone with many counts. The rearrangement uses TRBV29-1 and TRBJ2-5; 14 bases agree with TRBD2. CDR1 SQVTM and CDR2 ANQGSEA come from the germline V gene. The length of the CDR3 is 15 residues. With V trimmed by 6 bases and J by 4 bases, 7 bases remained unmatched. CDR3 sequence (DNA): TGCAGCGTCTCAGGACTAGCGGGGGGTGGAGAGACCCAGTACTTC. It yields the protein CSVSGLAGGGETQYF.

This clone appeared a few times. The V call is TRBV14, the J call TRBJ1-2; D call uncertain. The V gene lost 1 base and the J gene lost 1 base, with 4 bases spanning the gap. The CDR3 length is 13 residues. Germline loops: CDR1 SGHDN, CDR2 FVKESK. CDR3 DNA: TGTGCCAGCAGCCAAGTACATAACTATGGCTACACCTTC. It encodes CASSQVHNYGYTF.

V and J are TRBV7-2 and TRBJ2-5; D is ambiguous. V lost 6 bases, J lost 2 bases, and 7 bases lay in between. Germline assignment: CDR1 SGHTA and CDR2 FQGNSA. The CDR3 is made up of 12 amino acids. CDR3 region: CASSYSQETQYF. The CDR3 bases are TGTGCCAGCAGTTACTCGCAAGAGACCCAGTACTTC.

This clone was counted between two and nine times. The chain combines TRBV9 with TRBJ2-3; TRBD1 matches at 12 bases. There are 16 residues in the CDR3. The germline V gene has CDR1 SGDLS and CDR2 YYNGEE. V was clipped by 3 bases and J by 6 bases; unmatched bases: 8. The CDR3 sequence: CASSEGGTGGSDTQYF. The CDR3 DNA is TGTGCCAGCAGCGAAGGCGGGACAGGGGGCTCGGATACGCAGTATTTT.

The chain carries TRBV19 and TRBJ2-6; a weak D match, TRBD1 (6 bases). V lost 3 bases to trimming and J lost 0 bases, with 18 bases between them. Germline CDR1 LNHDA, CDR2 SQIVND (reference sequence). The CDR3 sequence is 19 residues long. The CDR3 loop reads CASSIQLGRGFSGANVLTF. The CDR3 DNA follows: TGTGCCAGTAGTATTCAGTTGGGCAGGGGCTTCTCTGGGGCCAACGTCCTGACTTTC.

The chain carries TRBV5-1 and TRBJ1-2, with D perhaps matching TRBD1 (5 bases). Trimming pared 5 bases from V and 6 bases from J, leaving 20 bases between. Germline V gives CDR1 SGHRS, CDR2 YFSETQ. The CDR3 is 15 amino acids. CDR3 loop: CASRLTGTGVDGYTF. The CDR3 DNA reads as TGCGCCAGCAGGCTCACCGGGACGGGAGTTGATGGCTACACCTTC.

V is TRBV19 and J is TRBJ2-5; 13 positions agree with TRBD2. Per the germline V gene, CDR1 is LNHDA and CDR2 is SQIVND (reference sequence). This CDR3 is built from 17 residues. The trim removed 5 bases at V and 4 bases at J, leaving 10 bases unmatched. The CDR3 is CASSPASTSGGAETQYF. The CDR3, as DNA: TGTGCCAGTAGTCCCGCGAGCACTAGCGGGGGGGCAGAGACCCAGTACTTC.

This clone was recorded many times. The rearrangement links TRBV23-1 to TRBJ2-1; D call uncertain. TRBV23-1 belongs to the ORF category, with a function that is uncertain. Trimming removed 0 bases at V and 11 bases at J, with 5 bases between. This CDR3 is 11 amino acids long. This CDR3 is CASSQSSKQFF. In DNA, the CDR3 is TGCGCCAGCAGTCAATCTTCCAAGCAGTTCTTC.

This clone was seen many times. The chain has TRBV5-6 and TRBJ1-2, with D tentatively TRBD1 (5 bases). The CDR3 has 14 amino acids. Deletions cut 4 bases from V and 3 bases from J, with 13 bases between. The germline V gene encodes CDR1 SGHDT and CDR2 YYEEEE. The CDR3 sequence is CASSEVGVDYGYTF. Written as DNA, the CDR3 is TGTGCCAGCAGCGAGGTAGGGGTAGACTATGGCTACACCTTC.